The sequence of this T cell receptor (beta chain) was determined in a study of cytomegalovirus exposure and HLA in healthy donors. Whole-study findings and limits: V- and J-gene trimming in TCR beta was tied to a missense DCLRE1C variant by an analysis performed later.

Germline CDR1 SEHNR, CDR2 FQNEAQ (reference sequence). This CDR3 comprises 18 residues. V lost 5 bases and J lost 0; bases outside the gene matches: 7. A word on this clone: The target antigen is unknown. Other nucleotide sequences from this sample produce the same CDR3.

The PCR ran on 60 Vbeta and 13 Jbeta primers. Only in-frame clones appear in the TCRdb table, and some are missing; sequencing was by immunoSEQ multiplex PCR. The sample consists of around 180,000 clones, 84% of them appearing once. The receptor was derived from a girl between 10 and 17 years old in good health and CMV-seropositive. The sample taken for sequencing was PBMCs. The genes are TRBV7-9 and TRBJ2-3; 14 nucleotides agree with TRBD2. The CDR3 loop reads CASSLGLAGGLSTDTQYF. The CDR3 DNA reads as TGTGCCAGCAGCCTAGGACTAGCGGGGGGCCTGAGCACAGATACGCAGTATTTT. Looking up the rest from reference TRBV7-9 and TRBJ2-3 gives the full variable domain: DTGVSQNPRHKITKRGQNVTFRCDPISEHNRLYWYRQTLGQGPEFLTYFQNEAQLEKSRLLSDRFSAERPKGSFSTLEIQRTEQGDSAMYLCASSLGLAGGLSTDTQYFGPGTRLTVL.